The TCR beta chain under discussion was sequenced for a study of patients and donors after allogeneic stem cell transplantation. In TCRdb, the RT-PCR reads were re-called with MiXCR into one record per CDR3 protein. The table lists more than 850,000 distinct CDR3 sequences, approximately 19% of them singletons. The germline V gene encodes CDR1 KGHSH and CDR2 LQKENI. V lost 7 bases and J lost 7; bases outside the gene matches: 8. The CDR3 spans 15 residues. Material: blood, either unsorted or a sorted T cell fraction (not recorded which). The rearrangement uses TRBV18 and TRBJ2-1; 12 bases match TRBD2. The clonotype was recovered from a human donor who was either an allogeneic HSCT recipient or a stem cell or donor lymphocyte infusion donor (not recorded which). It is not recorded whose cells these are; they may come from a transplant donor. The CDR3 is CASFNLAGGPNEQFF. The CDR3 DNA sequence: TGTGCCAGCTTCAATCTAGCGGGAGGGCCGAATGAGCAGTTCTTC.